This T cell receptor beta chain originates from a study of T cell changes during pregnancy in multiple sclerosis. The CDR3 runs to 18 residues. The germline V gene encodes CDR1 SEHNR and CDR2 FQNEAQ (reference sequence). The V and J ends lost 5 bases and 8 bases, in that order; junction bases with no gene match: 22. TCRdb's copy holds only in-frame clones and misses some; the assay was immunoSEQ multiplex PCR. The sample lists about 40,000 clones; approximately 94% were seen once. The starting material was CD4+ T cells from peripheral blood mononuclear cells, obtained after pregnancy. This TCR was sampled from a female donor with multiple sclerosis, enrolled in a pregnancy study. The chain joins TRBV7-9 to TRBJ1-2, with 8 positions matching TRBD1. CDR3 coding DNA: TGTGCCAGCAGCCTGCGCCGGGACAGGCGATACCTCACGGGGGGCTACACCTTC. This codes for CASSLRRDRRYLTGGYTF. The whole variable domain, filled in from reference TRBV7-9 and TRBJ1-2, reads DTGVSQNPRHKITKRGQNVTFRCDPISEHNRLYWYRQTLGQGPEFLTYFQNEAQLEKSRLLSDRFSAERPKGSFSTLEIQRTEQGDSAMYLCASSLRRDRRYLTGGYTFGSGTRLTVV.